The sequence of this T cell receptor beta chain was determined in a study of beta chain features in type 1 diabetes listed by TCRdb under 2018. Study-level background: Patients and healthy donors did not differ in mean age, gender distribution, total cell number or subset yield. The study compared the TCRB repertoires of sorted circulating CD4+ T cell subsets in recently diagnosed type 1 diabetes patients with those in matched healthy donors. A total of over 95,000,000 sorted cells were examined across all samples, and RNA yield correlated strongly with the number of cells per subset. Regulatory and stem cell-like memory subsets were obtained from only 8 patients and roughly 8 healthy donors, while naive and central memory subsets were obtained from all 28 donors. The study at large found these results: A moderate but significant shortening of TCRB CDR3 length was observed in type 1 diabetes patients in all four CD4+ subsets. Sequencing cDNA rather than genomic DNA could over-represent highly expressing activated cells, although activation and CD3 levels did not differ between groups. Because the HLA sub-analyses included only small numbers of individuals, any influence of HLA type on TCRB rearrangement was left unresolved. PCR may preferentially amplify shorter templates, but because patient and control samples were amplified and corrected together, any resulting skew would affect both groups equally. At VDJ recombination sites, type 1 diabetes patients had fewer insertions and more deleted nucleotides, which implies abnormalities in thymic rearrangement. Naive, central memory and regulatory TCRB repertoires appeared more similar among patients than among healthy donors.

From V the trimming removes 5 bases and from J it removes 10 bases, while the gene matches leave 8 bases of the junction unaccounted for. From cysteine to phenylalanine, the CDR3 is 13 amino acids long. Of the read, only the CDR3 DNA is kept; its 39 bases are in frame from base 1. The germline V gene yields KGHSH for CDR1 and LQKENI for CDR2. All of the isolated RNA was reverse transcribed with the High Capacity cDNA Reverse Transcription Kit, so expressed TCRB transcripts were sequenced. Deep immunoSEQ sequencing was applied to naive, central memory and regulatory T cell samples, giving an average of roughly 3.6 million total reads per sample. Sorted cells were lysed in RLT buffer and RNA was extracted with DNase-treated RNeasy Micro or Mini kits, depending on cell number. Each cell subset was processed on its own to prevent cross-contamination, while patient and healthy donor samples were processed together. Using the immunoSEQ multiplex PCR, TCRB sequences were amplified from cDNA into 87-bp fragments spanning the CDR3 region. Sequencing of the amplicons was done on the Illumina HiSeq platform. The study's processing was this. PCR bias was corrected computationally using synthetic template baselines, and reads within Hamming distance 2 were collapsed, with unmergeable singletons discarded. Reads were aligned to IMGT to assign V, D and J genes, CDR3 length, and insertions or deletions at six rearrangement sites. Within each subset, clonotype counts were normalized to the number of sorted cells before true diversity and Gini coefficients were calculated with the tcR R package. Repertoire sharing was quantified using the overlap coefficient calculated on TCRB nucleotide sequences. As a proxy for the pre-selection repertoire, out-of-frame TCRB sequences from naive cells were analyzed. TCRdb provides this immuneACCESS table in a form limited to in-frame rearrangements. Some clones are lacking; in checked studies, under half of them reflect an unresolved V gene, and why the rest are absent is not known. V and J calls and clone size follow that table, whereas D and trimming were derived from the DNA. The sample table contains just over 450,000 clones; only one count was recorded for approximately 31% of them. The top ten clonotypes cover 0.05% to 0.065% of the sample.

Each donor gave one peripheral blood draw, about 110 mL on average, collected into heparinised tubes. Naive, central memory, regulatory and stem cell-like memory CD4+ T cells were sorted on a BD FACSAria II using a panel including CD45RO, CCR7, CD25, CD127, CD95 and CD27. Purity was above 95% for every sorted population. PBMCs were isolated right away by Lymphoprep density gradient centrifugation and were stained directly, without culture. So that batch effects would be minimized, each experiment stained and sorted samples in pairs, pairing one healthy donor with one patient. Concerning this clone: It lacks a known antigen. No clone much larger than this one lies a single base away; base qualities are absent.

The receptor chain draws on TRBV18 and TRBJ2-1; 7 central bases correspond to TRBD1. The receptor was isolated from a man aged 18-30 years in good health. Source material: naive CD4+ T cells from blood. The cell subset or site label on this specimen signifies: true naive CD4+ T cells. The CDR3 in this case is CASSSDRAAEQFF. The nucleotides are TGTGCCAGCTCATCCGACAGGGCTGCCGAGCAGTTCTTC.